This TCR beta chain is from a study of shared clonotypes between healthy human individuals. Whole-study findings and limits: Larger richness was generally estimated for naive than memory subsets.

Naive CD8 isolation took CD45RO-negative cells positively selected for CCR7 and excluded terminally differentiated effector memory CD45RA+ cells. Trimming cost V 4 bases and J 7 bases, with 14 bases left between them. Germline CDR1 is MNHEY and CDR2 is SVGAGI. The CDR3 loop spans 14 amino acids. In the case of this clone: Its antigen is still unknown.

Several immunoSEQ plates received, in even portions, the genomic DNA of each subset. TCRdb's table, derived via immunoSEQ multiplex PCR, lists solely in-frame clones and lacks some. The table has just over 2,000,000 clones, about 95% seen once; the top ten hold about 1.1%. Specimen: naive CD8+ T cells sorted from blood. The chain joins TRBV6-5 to TRBJ1-5; no definite D call. This clonotype was sampled from a man younger than 35 in good health. Written as DNA, the CDR3 is TGTGCCAGCAGTTCCGACTCATTCGGACAGCCCCAGCATTTT. Protein sequence: CASSSDSFGQPQHF.